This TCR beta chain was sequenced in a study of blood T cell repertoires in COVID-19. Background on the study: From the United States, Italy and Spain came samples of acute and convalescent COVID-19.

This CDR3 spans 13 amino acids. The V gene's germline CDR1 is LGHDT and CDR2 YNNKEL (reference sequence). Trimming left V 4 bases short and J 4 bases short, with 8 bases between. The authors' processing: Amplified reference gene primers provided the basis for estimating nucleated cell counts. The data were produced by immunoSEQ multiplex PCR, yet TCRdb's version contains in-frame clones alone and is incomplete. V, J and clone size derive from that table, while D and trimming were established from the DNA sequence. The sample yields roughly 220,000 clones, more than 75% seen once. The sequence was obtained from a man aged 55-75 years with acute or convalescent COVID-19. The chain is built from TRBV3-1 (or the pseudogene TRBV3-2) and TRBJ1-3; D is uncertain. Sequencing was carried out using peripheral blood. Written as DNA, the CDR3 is TGTGCCAGCAGCCTCGGCGGGGGAAACACCATATATTTT. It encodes CASSLGGGNTIYF.